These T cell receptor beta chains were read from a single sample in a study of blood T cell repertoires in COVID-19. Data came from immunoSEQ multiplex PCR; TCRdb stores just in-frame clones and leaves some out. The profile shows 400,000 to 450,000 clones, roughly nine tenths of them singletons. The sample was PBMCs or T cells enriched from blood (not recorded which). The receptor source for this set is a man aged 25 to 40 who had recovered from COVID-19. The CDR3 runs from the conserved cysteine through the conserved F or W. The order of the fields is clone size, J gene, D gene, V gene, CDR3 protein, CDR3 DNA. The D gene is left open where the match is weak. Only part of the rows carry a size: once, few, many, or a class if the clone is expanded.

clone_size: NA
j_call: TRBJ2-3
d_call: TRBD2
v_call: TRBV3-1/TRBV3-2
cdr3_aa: CASSRLAGVGDTQYF
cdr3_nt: TGTGCCAGCAGCCGACTAGCGGGAGTGGGAGATACGCAGTATTTT

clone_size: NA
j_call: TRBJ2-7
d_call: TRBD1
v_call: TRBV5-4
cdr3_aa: CASSLQGQGGEQYF
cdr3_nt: TGTGCCAGCAGCTTGCAGGGACAGGGGGGCGAGCAGTACTTC

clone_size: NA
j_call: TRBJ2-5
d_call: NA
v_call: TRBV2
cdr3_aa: CASSETQPQETQYF
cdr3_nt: TGTGCCAGCAGTGAGACACAACCTCAAGAGACCCAGTACTTC

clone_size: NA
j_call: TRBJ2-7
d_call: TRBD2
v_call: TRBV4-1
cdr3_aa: CASKGSSGSSDEQYF
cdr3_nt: TGCGCCAGCAAGGGTTCTAGCGGGAGCTCAGACGAGCAGTACTTC

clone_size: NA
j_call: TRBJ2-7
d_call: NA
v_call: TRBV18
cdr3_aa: CASSPQGAKEQYF
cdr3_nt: TGTGCCAGCTCACCACAAGGGGCAAAAGAGCAGTACTTC

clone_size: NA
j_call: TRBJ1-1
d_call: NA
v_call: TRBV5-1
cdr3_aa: CASSLSRVNTEAFF
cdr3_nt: TGCGCCAGCAGCTTGAGCAGGGTGAACACTGAAGCTTTCTTT

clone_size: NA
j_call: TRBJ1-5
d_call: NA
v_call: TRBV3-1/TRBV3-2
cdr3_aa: CASSRASNQPQHF
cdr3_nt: TGTGCCAGCAGCCGCGCCAGCAATCAGCCCCAGCATTTT

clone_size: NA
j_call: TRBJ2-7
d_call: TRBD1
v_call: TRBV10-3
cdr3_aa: CAIRLDREPYEQYF
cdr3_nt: TGTGCCATCAGACTGGACAGGGAGCCCTACGAGCAGTACTTC

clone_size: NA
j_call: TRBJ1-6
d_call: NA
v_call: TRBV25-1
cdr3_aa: CASSQGMGNSPLHF
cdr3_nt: TGTGCCAGCTCTCAGGGGATGGGAAATTCACCCCTCCACTTT

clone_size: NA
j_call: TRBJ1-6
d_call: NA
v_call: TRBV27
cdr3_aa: CASSLGSGIDSPLHF
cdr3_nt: TGTGCCAGCAGTTTAGGAAGCGGGATCGATTCACCCCTCCACTTT

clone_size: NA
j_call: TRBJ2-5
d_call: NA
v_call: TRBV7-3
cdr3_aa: CASSFGQKETQYF
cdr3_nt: TGTGCCAGCAGCTTTGGCCAAAAAGAGACCCAGTACTTC

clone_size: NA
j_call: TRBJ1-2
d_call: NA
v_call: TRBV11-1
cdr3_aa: CASSLGQAYGYTF
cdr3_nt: TGTGCCAGCAGCTTAGGACAGGCCTATGGCTACACCTTC

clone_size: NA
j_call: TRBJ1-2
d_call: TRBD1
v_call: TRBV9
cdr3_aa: CASSGTGGYGYTF
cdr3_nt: TGTGCCAGCAGTGGGACAGGGGGGTATGGCTACACCTTC

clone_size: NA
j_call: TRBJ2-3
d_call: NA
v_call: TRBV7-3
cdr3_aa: CASSLLSGPGTDTQYF
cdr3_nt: TGTGCCAGCAGCTTATTAAGCGGGCCGGGGACAGATACGCAGTATTTT

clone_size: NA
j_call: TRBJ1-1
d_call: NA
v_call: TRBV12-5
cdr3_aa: CASGFGAPGDTEAFF
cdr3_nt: TGTGCTAGTGGTTTTGGGGCCCCGGGGGACACTGAAGCTTTCTTT

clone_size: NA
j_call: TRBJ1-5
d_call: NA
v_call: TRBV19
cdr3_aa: CASSIWLGGNQPQHF
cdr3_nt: TGTGCCAGTAGTATTTGGTTGGGAGGGAATCAGCCCCAGCATTTT

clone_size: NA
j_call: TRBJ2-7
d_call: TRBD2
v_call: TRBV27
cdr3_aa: CASQRLAGADSYEQYF
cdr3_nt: TGTGCCAGCCAACGACTAGCGGGAGCTGATTCTTACGAGCAGTACTTC

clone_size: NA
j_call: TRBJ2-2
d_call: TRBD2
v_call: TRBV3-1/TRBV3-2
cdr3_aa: CASSRLAGAGELFF
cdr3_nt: TGTGCCAGCAGCCGACTAGCGGGAGCCGGGGAGCTGTTTTTT

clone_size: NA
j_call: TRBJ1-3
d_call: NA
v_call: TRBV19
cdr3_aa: CASARSSGNTIYF
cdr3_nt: TGTGCCTCTGCGCGAAGCTCTGGAAACACCATATATTTT

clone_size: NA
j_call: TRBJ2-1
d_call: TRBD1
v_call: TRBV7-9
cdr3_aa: CASSRQGGQFF
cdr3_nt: TGTGCCAGCAGCCGACAGGGCGGGCAGTTCTTC

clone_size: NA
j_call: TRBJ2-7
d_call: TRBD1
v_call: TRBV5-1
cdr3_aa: CASSGTGENYEQYF
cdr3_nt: TGCGCCAGCAGCGGGACAGGGGAAAACTACGAGCAGTACTTC

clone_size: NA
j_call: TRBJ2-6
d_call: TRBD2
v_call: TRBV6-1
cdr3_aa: CASSEQLAGGGGANVLTF
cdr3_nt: TGTGCCAGCAGTGAGCAGCTAGCGGGAGGCGGTGGGGCCAACGTCCTGACTTTC

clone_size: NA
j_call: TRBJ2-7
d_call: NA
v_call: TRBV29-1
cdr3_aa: CSPTLEAGDSYEQYF
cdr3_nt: TGCAGCCCAACCTTGGAGGCAGGGGATTCCTACGAGCAGTACTTC

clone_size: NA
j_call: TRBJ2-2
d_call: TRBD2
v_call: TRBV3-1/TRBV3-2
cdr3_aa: CASSQTNWVAGPNTGELFF
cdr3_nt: TGTGCCAGCAGCCAAACAAACTGGGTAGCGGGCCCAAACACCGGGGAGCTGTTTTTT

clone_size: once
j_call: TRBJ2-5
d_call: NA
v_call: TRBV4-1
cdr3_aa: CASSQGSVNQETQYF
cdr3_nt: TGCGCCAGCAGCCAAGGGTCGGTCAACCAAGAGACCCAGTACTTC

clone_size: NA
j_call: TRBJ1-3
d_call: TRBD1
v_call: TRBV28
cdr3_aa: CASSGTPGGRIRNTIYF
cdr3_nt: TGTGCCAGCAGCGGTACCCCAGGGGGCAGAATTAGAAACACCATATATTTT

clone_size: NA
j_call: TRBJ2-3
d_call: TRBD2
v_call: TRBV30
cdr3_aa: CAWSPGLANTDTQYF
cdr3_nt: TGTGCCTGGAGTCCCGGACTAGCGAACACAGATACGCAGTATTTT

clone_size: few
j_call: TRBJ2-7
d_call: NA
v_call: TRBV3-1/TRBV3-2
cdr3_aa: CASSRRLVSSSYEQYF
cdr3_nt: TGTGCCAGCAGCCGCCGCTTGGTGTCGAGCTCCTACGAGCAGTACTTC

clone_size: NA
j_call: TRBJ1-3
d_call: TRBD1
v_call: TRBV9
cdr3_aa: CASSAGQANSGNTIYF
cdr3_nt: TGTGCCAGCAGCGCAGGACAGGCAAACTCTGGAAACACCATATATTTT

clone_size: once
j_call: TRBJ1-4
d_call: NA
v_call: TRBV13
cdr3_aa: CASSLRGGGTNEKLFF
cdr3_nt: TGTGCCAGCAGCTTACGGGGAGGTGGAACTAATGAAAAACTGTTTTTT

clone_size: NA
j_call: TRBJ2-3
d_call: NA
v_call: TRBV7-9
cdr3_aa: CASSLLGGDTDTQYF
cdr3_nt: TGTGCCAGCAGCTTACTCGGGGGAGACACAGATACGCAGTATTTT

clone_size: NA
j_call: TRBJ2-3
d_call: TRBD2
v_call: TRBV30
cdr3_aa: CALERGSTDTQYF
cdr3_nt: TGTGCCTTAGAGCGGGGAAGCACAGATACGCAGTATTTT

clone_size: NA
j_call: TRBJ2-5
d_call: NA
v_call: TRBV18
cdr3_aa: CASSPNSPSTGTQYF
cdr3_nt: TGTGCCAGCTCACCCAACTCCCCCTCCACCGGGACCCAGTACTTC

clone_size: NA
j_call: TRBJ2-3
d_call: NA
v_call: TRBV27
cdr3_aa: CASTHGAGDTQYF
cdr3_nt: TGTGCCAGCACTCACGGTGCCGGGGATACGCAGTATTTT

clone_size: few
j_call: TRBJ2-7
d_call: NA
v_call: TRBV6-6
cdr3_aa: CASSQGHHSTYEQYF
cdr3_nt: TGTGCCAGCAGTCAGGGACACCATAGTACCTACGAGCAGTACTTC

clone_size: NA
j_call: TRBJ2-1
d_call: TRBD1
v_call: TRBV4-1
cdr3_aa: CASSQSGQGPGNEQFF
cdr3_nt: TGCGCCAGCAGCCAATCTGGACAGGGGCCGGGGAATGAGCAGTTCTTC

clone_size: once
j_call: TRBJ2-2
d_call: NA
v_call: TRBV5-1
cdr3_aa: CASSYTGIDTGELFF
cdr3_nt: TGCGCCAGCAGCTATACAGGGATTGACACCGGGGAGCTGTTTTTT

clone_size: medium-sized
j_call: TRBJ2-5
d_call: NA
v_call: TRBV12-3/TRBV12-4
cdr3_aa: CASSPLGPETQYF
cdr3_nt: TGTGCCAGCAGTCCACTAGGGCCAGAGACCCAGTACTTC

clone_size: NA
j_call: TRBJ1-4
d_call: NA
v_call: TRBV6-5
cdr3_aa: CASSWRGGTNEKLFF
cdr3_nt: TGTGCCAGCAGCTGGAGGGGTGGCACTAATGAAAAACTGTTTTTT

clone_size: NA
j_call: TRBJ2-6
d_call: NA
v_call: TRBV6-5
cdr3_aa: CASSYSGGLGANVLTF
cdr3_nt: TGTGCCAGCAGTTACTCGGGGGGGCTTGGGGCCAACGTCCTGACTTTC

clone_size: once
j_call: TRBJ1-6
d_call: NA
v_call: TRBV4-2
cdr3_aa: CASSQEGGANNSPLHF
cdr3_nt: TGTGCCAGCAGCCAAGAAGGGGGGGCCAATAATTCACCCCTCCACTTT

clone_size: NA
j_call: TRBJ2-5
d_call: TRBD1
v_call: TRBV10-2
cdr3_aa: CASKSIGQAETQYF
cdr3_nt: TGCGCCAGCAAATCTATCGGACAGGCGGAGACCCAGTACTTC

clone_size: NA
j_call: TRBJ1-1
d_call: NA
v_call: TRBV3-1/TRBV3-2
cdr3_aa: CASSYKGVLDTEAFF
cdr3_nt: TGTGCCAGCAGCTATAAAGGGGTTTTGGACACTGAAGCTTTCTTT

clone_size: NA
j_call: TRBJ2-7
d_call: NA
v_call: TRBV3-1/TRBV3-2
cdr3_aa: CASSQVSPGEQYF
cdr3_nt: TGTGCCAGCAGCCAAGTAAGTCCAGGCGAGCAGTACTTC

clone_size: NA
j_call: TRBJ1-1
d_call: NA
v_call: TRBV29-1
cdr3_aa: CSVEVRGKNTEAFF
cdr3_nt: TGCAGCGTTGAAGTCAGGGGCAAGAACACTGAAGCTTTCTTT

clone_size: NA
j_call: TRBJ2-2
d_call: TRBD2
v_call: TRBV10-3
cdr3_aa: CATGLASGELFF
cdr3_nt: TGTGCCACGGGACTAGCGAGCGGGGAGCTGTTTTTT

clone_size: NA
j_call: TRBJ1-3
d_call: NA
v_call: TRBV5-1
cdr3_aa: CASSLISGDAGNTIYF
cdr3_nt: TGCGCCAGCAGCTTGATATCGGGGGACGCTGGAAACACCATATATTTT

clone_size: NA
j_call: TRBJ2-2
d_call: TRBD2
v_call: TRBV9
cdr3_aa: CASSVEGLAWTGELFF
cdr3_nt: TGTGCCAGCAGCGTAGAAGGACTAGCTTGGACCGGGGAGCTGTTTTTT

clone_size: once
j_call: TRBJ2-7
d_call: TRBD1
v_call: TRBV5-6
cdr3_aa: CASSSDRGLYEQYF
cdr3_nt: TGTGCCAGCAGCTCCGACAGGGGGCTCTACGAGCAGTACTTC

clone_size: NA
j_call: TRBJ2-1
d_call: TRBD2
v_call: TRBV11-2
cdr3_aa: CASSLGGLADNEQFF
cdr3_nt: TGTGCCAGCAGCTTAGGGGGACTAGCGGACAATGAGCAGTTCTTC

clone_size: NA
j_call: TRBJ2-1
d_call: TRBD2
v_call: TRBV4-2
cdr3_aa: CASSQQGLAERRYNEQFF
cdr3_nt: TGTGCCAGCAGCCAACAAGGACTAGCGGAAAGGAGGTACAATGAGCAGTTCTTC

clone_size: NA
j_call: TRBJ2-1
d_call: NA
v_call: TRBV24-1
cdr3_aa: CATSGALGSSYNEQFF
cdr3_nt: TGTGCCACCAGTGGGGCGCTGGGGAGCTCCTACAATGAGCAGTTCTTC

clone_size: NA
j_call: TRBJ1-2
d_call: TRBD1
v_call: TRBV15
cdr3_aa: CATSRDNGGGWGYTF
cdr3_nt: TGTGCCACCAGCAGAGATAACGGAGGGGGCTGGGGCTACACCTTC

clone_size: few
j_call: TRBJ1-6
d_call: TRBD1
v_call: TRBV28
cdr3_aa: CASSLGGQVVALHF
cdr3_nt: TGTGCCAGCAGTTTGGGAGGACAGGTCGTGGCCCTCCACTTT

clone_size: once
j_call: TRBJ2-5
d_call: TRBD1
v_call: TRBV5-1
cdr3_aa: CASSFTGGRETQYF
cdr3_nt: TGCGCCAGCAGCTTCACAGGGGGGAGGGAGACCCAGTACTTC

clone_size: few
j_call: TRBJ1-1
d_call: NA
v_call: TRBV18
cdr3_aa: CASSPNTRGTEAFF
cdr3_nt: TGTGCCAGCTCACCTAATACAAGGGGCACTGAAGCTTTCTTT

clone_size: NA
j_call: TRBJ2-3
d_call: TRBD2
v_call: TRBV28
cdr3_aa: CASEDGRVSRDTQYF
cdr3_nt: TGTGCCAGCGAGGATGGGAGGGTTAGTCGTGATACGCAGTATTTT

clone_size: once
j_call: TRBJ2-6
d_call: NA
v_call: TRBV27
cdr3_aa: CASSSAGTILTGANVLTF
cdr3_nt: TGTGCCAGCAGTTCCGCCGGGACAATCCTTACTGGGGCCAACGTCCTGACTTTC

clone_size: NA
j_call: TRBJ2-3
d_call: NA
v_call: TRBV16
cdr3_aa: CASSQFQETDTQYF
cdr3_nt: TGTGCCAGCAGCCAATTCCAGGAAACAGATACGCAGTATTTT

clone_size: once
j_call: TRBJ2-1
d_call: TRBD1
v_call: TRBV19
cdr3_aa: CASSIRTGAYNEQFF
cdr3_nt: TGTGCCAGTAGTATCCGGACAGGGGCCTACAATGAGCAGTTCTTC